This T cell receptor (beta chain) was captured in a study of blood T cell repertoires in COVID-19 (dated by TCRdb to 2019 to 2021). About the full investigation: The collaborator samples originated in the United States, Italy and Spain and spanned the acute and convalescent phases of COVID-19. The material from the prospective study consisted of cDNA or gDNA derived from T cells, B-cell-depleted T cells, or PBMCs. Deeply sampled blood TCRbeta repertoires from subjects exposed to, actively infected with, or recovered from COVID-19 were included in the dataset. The repertoires were released in a freely available public database intended as a resource for research on the immune response to SARS-CoV-2. Samples came from the ongoing ImmuneRACE study (first 160 participants) plus 1,254 subjects from 6 global collaborators. The sample metadata nearly always contained a de-identified subject ID, COVID-19 status, age in years and sex. Where HLA class I and class II types were available, the types were taken from metadata supplied by the sample provider, not from assay-based typing. The study at large found these results: How much clinical and demographic metadata was included differed by source and by participant, and the metadata was provided uncurated.

Collaborating institutions collected whole blood in K2EDTA tubes following their own protocols. Collaborator samples were shipped for TCRbeta analysis as frozen whole blood, isolated PBMCs, or DNA extracted from either sample type. Trimming takes 4 bases from V and 5 bases from J, and the germline ends sit 15 bases apart. The CDR3 spans 14 residues, from the cysteine through the phenylalanine. The retained sequence is limited to the CDR3, 42 bases, with the frame set at the first base. CDR1 SGHNT and CDR2 YYREEE are derived from the germline V gene (reference sequence). Comments on this clone: This receptor's antigen is unknown. No qualities accompany the bases; no much larger clone lies one base away.

TCRbeta CDR3 regions were amplified from genomic DNA using the immunoSEQ Assay, a bias-controlled multiplex PCR. Per the original workflow: Nucleated cell counts per sample were estimated from amplification of reference gene primers within the assay. To quantify the absolute abundance of each unique TCRbeta CDR3 rearrangement, sequence reads were collapsed and filtered. For each sample, productive Simpson clonality was calculated as the square root of Simpson's diversity index across productive rearrangements. In TCRdb, the immuneACCESS table is reduced to in-frame sequences with V and J assigned. These tables do not hold every clone; where another copy was compared, an unresolved V gene accounts for under half, and the others remain unexplained. From that table come the V and J calls and clone size; the DNA was used to work out D and trimming. The table for this sample lists 130,000 to 150,000 clones; 80% of them were counted only once. The ten largest make up 10% to 15% of the sample.

Sequenced: peripheral blood. This receptor was identified in a man between 60 and 70 years old with active or convalescent COVID-19. The chain couples TRBV5-4 to TRBJ2-5, with a tentative D gene TRBD1 over 5 matching bases. The nucleotides are TGTGCCAGCAGCCCCCAGGGAAATGTCGAGACCCAGTACTTC. It translates as CASSPQGNVETQYF.